The following is a TCR beta chain sequence with its context. Its antigen is still unknown. The sample belongs to a study of T cell responses to AZD1222 COVID-19 vaccine. CDR1 SGHTA and CDR2 FQGTGA come from the germline V gene. CDR3 length: 15 amino acids. The ends were cut back, 6 bases at V and 4 bases at J, with 17 bases in the middle. Findings of the study overall: White British people made up most donors, females outnumbered males, and clonal diversity was possibly underestimated.

Assay: immunoSEQ multiplex PCR; the TCRdb copy retains only in-frame clones and omits some. The sample has about 120,000 clones; roughly nine tenths are singletons. The rearrangement joins TRBV7-3 to TRBJ2-3; D gene ambiguous. The sequences come from peripheral blood, collected 28 days after the second AZD1222 dose. This TCR came from an adult who received the AZD1222 COVID-19 vaccine. The CDR3 DNA sequence: TGTGCCAGCAGATCCGTCCCTCCTTTAGCAGATACGCAGTATTTT. Translated: CASRSVPPLADTQYF.